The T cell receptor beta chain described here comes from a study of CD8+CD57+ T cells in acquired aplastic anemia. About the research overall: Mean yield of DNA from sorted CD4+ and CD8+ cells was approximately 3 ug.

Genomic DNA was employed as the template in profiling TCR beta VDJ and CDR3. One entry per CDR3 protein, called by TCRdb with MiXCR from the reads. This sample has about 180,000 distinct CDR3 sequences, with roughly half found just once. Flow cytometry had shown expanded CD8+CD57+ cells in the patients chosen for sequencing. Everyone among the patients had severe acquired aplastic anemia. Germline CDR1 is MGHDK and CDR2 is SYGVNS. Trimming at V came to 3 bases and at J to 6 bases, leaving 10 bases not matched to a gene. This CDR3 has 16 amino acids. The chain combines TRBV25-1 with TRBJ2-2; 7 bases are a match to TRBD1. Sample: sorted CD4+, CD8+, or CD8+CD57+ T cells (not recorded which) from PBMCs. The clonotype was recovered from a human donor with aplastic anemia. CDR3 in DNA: TGTGCCAGCAGTGATAACAGGGGTCAGGAAGCCGGGGAGCTGTTTTTT. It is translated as CASSDNRGQEAGELFF.